Sequencing of this TCR beta chain was carried out in a study of T cells expressing NK-cell markers. TCRdb re-called the 5' RACE reads and catalogs CDR3 proteins one per entry, DNA excluded. The specimen's table records roughly 350,000 distinct CDR3 sequences. The CDR3 sequence is 17 residues long. Germline CDR1 SEHNR, CDR2 FQNEAQ (reference sequence). The TCR originated in a man aged 18-75 years in good health. Input material: blood T cells: a sorted CD56 or NKG2C T cell subset, CD4+ or CD8+ T cells, or bulk PBMC T cells (not recorded which). This rearrangement joins TRBV7-9 to TRBJ1-2; absent DNA, TCRdb's TRBD1 call cannot be checked. The CDR3 sequence is CASSLDLDRAQAKGYTF.